The clone carrying this TCR beta chain was found a few times. Its antigen is still unknown. Newly diagnosed hyperthyroidism, duration under 2 months, in patients aged 18 to 65. Researchers barred patients who had uncontrolled infection, other autoimmune disease, pregnancy or lactation. The data originate from a study of T cells in Graves' hyperthyroidism and ophthalmopathy. Trimming took 0 bases from V and 3 from J, leaving 11 bases between them. Germline V gives CDR1 LGHDT, CDR2 YNNKEL (reference sequence). This CDR3 has 15 amino acids. What was amplified from RNA transcripts were TCR beta CDR3 regions. Using the HTBI primer set, a first-round RT-PCR was run on the TCR CDR3. TCRdb processed the multiplex PCR reads anew with MiXCR; each CDR3 protein has one entry. Of some 620,000 distinct CDR3 sequences listed, around 15% were seen once; the top ten hold 3% to 4.5%. Notes on the study in general: The majority of expanded thyroid clonotypes above 0.001 also appeared in blood.

This receptor was taken from a woman aged 25 to 39 with Graves' hyperthyroidism. This chain links TRBV3-1 with TRBJ2-5; the D call may be TRBD1 or TRBD2 (5 bases each). The sample taken for sequencing was blood. This CDR3 is CASSQEGVGEETQYF. In DNA, the CDR3 is TGTGCCAGCAGCCAAGAAGGGGTGGGGGAAGAGACCCAGTACTTC.